The clone carrying this T cell receptor (beta chain) turned up a few times. Its matching antigen is unknown. The sample is drawn from a study of beta chain features in type 1 diabetes. Study information: Sorted cells numbering roughly 98,000,000 were examined across all samples. Overall study findings and caveats: A moderate, significant TCRB CDR3 shortening appeared in type 1 diabetes across four CD4+ subsets. More deletions and fewer insertions at VDJ junctions were found in patients with type 1 diabetes.

The V segment lost 5 bases and the J segment 6 bases; nucleotides outside the gene matches: 8. CDR3 size: 14 residues. Germline V CDR1 and CDR2: MDHEN, SYDVKM. The investigators reverse transcribed all of the isolated RNA, so they sequenced expressed TCRB transcripts. The average read count of naive, central memory and regulatory T cell samples was around 3.6 million. The repertoire was sequenced with immunoSEQ multiplex PCR; TCRdb's copy has only in-frame clones and lacks some. Among under 200,000 clones listed, about 7.3% were seen once. This receptor was identified in a man between 18 and 29 years old in good health. V gene TRBV28 combines with J gene TRBJ1-2; 8 positions agree with TRBD1. Sequenced material: central memory CD4+ T cells from blood. This CDR3 is CASSLGQGRDGYTF. The CDR3 DNA follows: TGTGCCAGCAGTCTCGGACAGGGTCGGGATGGCTACACCTTC.